This T cell receptor (beta chain) appears in the sequencing data of a study of blood T cell repertoires in COVID-19. Study-level background: T cells, B-cell-depleted T cells, or PBMCs supplied cDNA or gDNA.

Original methodology: Reference gene primer amplification gave nucleated cell count estimates. Sequencing used immunoSEQ multiplex PCR; TCRdb keeps in-frame clones, though not all of them. The V and J calls and clone size come from that table; D and trimming were worked out from the DNA. The data hold approximately 490,000 clones, with roughly 87% observed a single time. Allocation to cohorts depended on clinical history reported by the participants. Cohort 3 donors counted as recovered after two negative PCRs, clearance, or resolved symptoms. This CDR3 comprises 16 residues. Germline-derived CDR1 and CDR2 are SGDLS and YYNGEE. With V trimmed by 4 bases and J by 5 bases, 11 bases remained unmatched.

Sample: PBMCs or T cells enriched from blood (not recorded which). This TCR derives from a woman aged 18-29 years who had recovered from COVID-19. This chain uses TRBV9 with TRBJ1-4, with 7 bases that match TRBD1. CDR3 nucleotides: TGTGCCAGCAGCCTACCCACAGGGGCAGGAAATGAAAAACTGTTTTTT. It codes for CASSLPTGAGNEKLFF.